The next 7 T cell receptor beta chains were all read from a single sample in a study of Graves' ophthalmopathy and Graves' hyperthyroidism. The authors amplified TCR beta CDR3 regions from RNA transcripts. An initial RT-PCR round employing HTBI primers preceded a second-round multiplex PCR. TCRdb recomputed calls from the multiplex PCR reads with MiXCR, one row per CDR3 protein. The data contain about 1.2 million distinct CDR3 sequences, less than 45% of them singletons. Sequenced: peripheral blood or thyroid tissue (not recorded which). The receptors shown here come from an adult man with Graves' hyperthyroidism.

This clonotype was counted ten times or more. V gene TRBV2 combines with J gene TRBJ2-5; possible D gene TRBD1, 6 bases. This CDR3 is built from 14 residues. V was clipped by 11 bases and J by 8 bases, with 24 bases between them. Germline V CDR1 and CDR2: SNHLY, FYNNEI. Written as DNA, the CDR3 is TGTGCCGGTTCGAGAACAGGGTTTACGGACACCCAGTACTTC. Encoded protein: CAGSRTGFTDTQYF.

This clonotype appeared many times. The chain joins TRBV29-1 to TRBJ2-7; D is possibly TRBD1 or TRBD2 (5 bases each). Germline assignment: CDR1 SQVTM and CDR2 ANQGSEA. This CDR3 comprises 10 residues. With 5 bases removed from V and 9 bases from J, the gap between germline ends came to 11 bases. For the CDR3, the DNA is TGCAGCGTTTTCGATGGGGGGCAGTACTTC. Its translation is CSVFDGGQYF.

This chain connects TRBV4-3 to TRBJ2-7; TRBD2 matches 7 bases. J lost 0 bases, V lost 1 base, and 6 bases had no gene match. The germline gives CDR1 LGHNA, CDR2 YSLEER. This CDR3 contains 16 residues. The CDR3 sequence is CASSQGRGDLSYEQYF. The CDR3 DNA reads as TGCGCCAGCAGCCAAGGTCGGGGGGACCTCTCCTACGAGCAGTACTTC.

In its sample, this clonotype was seen many times. The chain joins TRBV5-1 to TRBJ2-7; D is perhaps TRBD1 (7 bases). Germline CDR1 and CDR2: SGHRS and YFSETQ. V lost 5 bases, J lost 2 bases, and 17 bases lay in between. This CDR3 spans 15 amino acids. The CDR3 bases are TGCGCCAGCAGAAAGGAGGGACAGATCGCCTACGAGCAGTACTTC. This encodes CASRKEGQIAYEQYF.

This clonotype was counted at least ten times. The J gene is TRBJ2-5, the V gene TRBV6-5, with D possibly TRBD1 on 6 matching bases. The CDR3 contains 11 residues. Germline V gene lookup returns CDR1 MNHEY and CDR2 SVGAGI. V lost 8 bases and J 5 bases, leaving 9 bases between the germline ends. Written as DNA, the CDR3 is TGTGCCAGCGCAGGGGTCGAGACCCAGTACTTC. Protein sequence: CASAGVETQYF.

The chain recombines TRBV7-8 with TRBJ2-7, with 7 nucleotides matching TRBD1. Germline CDR1 is SGHVS and CDR2 is FQNEAQ. This CDR3 spans 15 amino acids. The ends lost 4 bases at V and 3 bases at J; junction bases unmatched: 9. The CDR3 DNA follows: TGTGCCAGCAGCTCTGGGACAGCAGGCTTCTACGAGCAGTACTTC. Protein sequence: CASSSGTAGFYEQYF.

As to this clonotype: Sequence at one end of the junction differs from germline and may be a read error. This sequence joins TRBV9 and TRBJ2-7; 8 bases are a match to TRBD2. There are 15 residues in the CDR3. CDR1 SGDLS and CDR2 YYNGEE come from the germline V gene. CDR3 amino acids: CARSGGQGLSYEQYF. The CDR3 DNA sequence: TGTGCCCGCAGCGGGGGACAAGGCCTCTCCTACGAGCAGTACTTC.